Each of the 30 T cell receptor beta chains below was sequenced from the same sample in a study of blood T cells in healthy people across ages. With a J-beta primer mix and a sample-barcoded 5' primer, a second PCR ran 7 to 11 cycles. TCRdb passed the 5' RACE reads through MiXCR, listing each CDR3 protein once. The sample lists hundreds of thousands of distinct CDR3 sequences, approximately 49% seen once, with roughly 34% in the top ten. Sequencing was performed on blood. All receptors come from an older woman in good health.

The CDR3: CASSLVPDLTDTQYF. The CDR3, as DNA: TGCGCCAGCAGCTTGGTACCTGACCTCACAGATACGCAGTATTTT. The gene calls are TRBV5-1 and TRBJ2-3, with D unresolved. V lost 0 bases, J lost 2 bases, and 10 bases lay in between. The germline V gene has CDR1 SGHRS and CDR2 YFSETQ. There are 15 residues in the CDR3.

This CDR3 reads CASSLGATGGETQYF. The CDR3 nucleotides are TGTGCCAGCAGCTTAGGGGCCACAGGGGGGGAGACCCAGTACTTC. The chain has TRBV11-2 and TRBJ2-7; 8 bases fit TRBD1. Matching the DNA end better, TRBJ2-5 makes the J call doubtful. Germline V gene sequence: CDR1 SGHAT, CDR2 FQNNGV. The length of the CDR3 is 15 residues.

The chain uses TRBV5-1 and TRBJ1-5; D may be TRBD1 (5 bases). There are 15 residues in the CDR3. Germline V CDR1 and CDR2: SGHRS, YFSETQ. The V end was cut by 0 bases, the J end by 6 bases, with 13 bases between. The CDR3 loop reads CASSLGGQGGQPQHF. In nucleotides, the CDR3 is TGCGCCAGCAGCTTGGGCGGGCAGGGCGGTCAGCCCCAGCATTTT. Complete variable domain (other parts from reference TRBV5-1 and TRBJ1-5): KAGVTQTPRYLIKTRGQQVTLSCSPISGHRSVSWYQQTPGQGLQFLFEYFSETQRNKGNFPGRFSGRQFSNSRSEMNVSTLELGDSALYLCASSLGGQGGQPQHFGDGTRLSIL.

The CDR3 protein is CSNQREGYEQFF. CDR3 DNA sequence: TGCAGTAACCAGCGGGAGGGGTATGAGCAGTTCTTC. The chain combines TRBV20-1 with TRBJ2-1, with TRBD2 matching over 10 bases. V dropped 8 bases and J dropped 8; count of bases not matched to a gene: 6. Germline CDR1 DFQATT, CDR2 SNEGSKA (reference sequence). CDR3 size: 12 residues.

About this clonotype: The junction shows a germline mismatch at one end, possibly a read error. The chain links TRBV6-6 to TRBJ2-1; possibly TRBD1 for D (6 bases). The germline V gene encodes CDR1 MNHNY and CDR2 SVGAGI (reference sequence). The CDR3 loop spans 14 amino acids. The CDR3: CASSRQGPYNERFF. DNA of the CDR3: TGTGCCAGCAGTCGGCAGGGGCCCTACAATGAGCGGTTCTTC.

The chain is built from TRBV20-1 and TRBJ2-5, with a weak D call TRBD1 (5 bases). Trimming took off 4 bases at V and 4 bases at J, with 13 bases between the two ends. Germline CDR1 reads DFQATT; CDR2 reads SNEGSKA (reference sequence). This CDR3 region has 13 residues. CDR3 nucleotides: TGCAGTGCTAAAGATCAGACAGTAGAGACCCAGTACTTC. As protein: CSAKDQTVETQYF.

V is TRBV20-1 and J is TRBJ2-5; 12 positions agree with TRBD2. The J segment lost 11 bases and the V segment lost 3 bases, leaving 19 bases of the junction unmatched. The CDR3 is 17 amino acids. Germline loops: CDR1 DFQATT, CDR2 SNEGSKA (reference sequence). CDR3 sequence: CSARTSGSKTSYNEQYF. The CDR3 coding sequence is TGCAGTGCTAGGACTAGCGGGAGTAAGACGTCCTACAATGAGCAGTACTTC.

The chain carries TRBV7-2 and TRBJ2-4, with a weak D call TRBD2 (6 bases). The germline CDR1 and CDR2 sequences are SGHTA and FQGNSA. The CDR3 sequence is 15 residues long. V shed 1 base and J shed 2 bases, with 9 bases lying between them. CDR3 amino acids: CASSLGAGTKNIQYF. CDR3 in DNA: TGTGCCAGCAGCTTAGGGGCGGGAACCAAAAACATTCAGTACTTC.

This rearrangement joins TRBV20-1 to TRBJ2-5, with TRBD2 matching over 7 bases. With 2 bases clipped from V and 11 bases from J, the junction kept 17 bases outside the gene matches. This CDR3 contains 15 residues. In germline, CDR1 is DFQATT, CDR2 SNEGSKA (reference sequence). The CDR3 region has the DNA TGCAGTGCTAGAACTAGCGTGCGGAAATACAATGAGCAGTACTTC. It encodes CSARTSVRKYNEQYF.

The chain is built from TRBV2 and TRBJ2-4; the D call may be TRBD1 or TRBD2 (5 bases each). With 3 bases removed from V and 15 bases from J, the gap between germline ends came to 12 bases. Germline lookup yields CDR1 SNHLY and CDR2 FYNNEI. The CDR3 spans 11 residues. The CDR3 region is CASSEAGARYF. The CDR3 DNA is TGTGCCAGCAGTGAGGCCGGGGCGAGGTACTTC.

This clonotype has just a few counts. This chain uses TRBV7-2 with TRBJ2-3; 7 bases are a match to TRBD2. Germline CDR1 is SGHTA and CDR2 is FQGNSA. This CDR3 spans 16 amino acids. V shed 2 bases and J 6 bases; nucleotides not matched to a gene: 11. CDR3 DNA: TGTGCCAGCAGCTTATCGCGGGAGCCCGCAGTGGATACGCAGTATTTT. Protein: CASSLSREPAVDTQYF.

In regard to this clonotype: A junction end diverges from the germline sequence, so it may reflect a read error. This chain connects TRBV5-1 to TRBJ1-1; TRBD1 aligns across 7 bases. CDR1 and CDR2 (germline): SGHRS, YFSETQ. The CDR3 totals 13 residues. The DNA of the CDR3 is TGCACCAGCAGCACAGGGGATTACACTGAAGCTTTCTTT. Amino acid sequence: CTSSTGDYTEAFF.

This clonotype was seen a handful of times. This chain links TRBV20-1 with TRBJ1-5, with a tentative D call TRBD1 (5 bases). Per the germline V gene, CDR1 is DFQATT and CDR2 is SNEGSKA (reference sequence). The CDR3 runs 15 residues. Trimming pared 4 bases from V and 4 bases from J, leaving 17 bases between. The CDR3 here is CSANQGVGGNQPQHF. The DNA for the CDR3 is TGCAGTGCTAACCAGGGTGTTGGGGGAAATCAGCCCCAGCATTTT.

In its sample, this clonotype was seen a few times. The chain combines TRBV7-2 with TRBJ2-4, with D possibly being TRBD2 (5 bases). The CDR3 contains 16 residues. The germline gives CDR1 SGHTA, CDR2 FQGNSA. V was clipped by 1 base and J by 0 bases, with 10 bases between them. CDR3 in DNA: TGTGCCAGCAGCTTAGTCAGAGGGCTAGCCAAAAACATTCAGTACTTC. Amino acid sequence: CASSLVRGLAKNIQYF.

This clonotype was counted between two and nine times. CDR3 residues: CASSRGQGRSETQYF. In nucleotides, the CDR3 is TGCGCCAGCAGCCGAGGACAGGGAAGGTCAGAGACCCAGTACTTC. The rearrangement uses TRBV4-3 and TRBJ2-5, with 8 nucleotides matching TRBD1. Germline lookup yields CDR1 LGHNA and CDR2 YSLEER. V lost 4 bases and J lost 4; bases outside the gene matches: 8. The CDR3 has 15 amino acids.

The chain couples TRBV28 to TRBJ2-7, with 13 positions matching TRBD2. The germline V gene encodes CDR1 MDHEN and CDR2 SYDVKM. This CDR3 has 19 amino acids. Trimming took 6 bases from V and 1 from J; bases not matched to a gene: 15. The CDR3 loop is CASSLPDQGLAGTSYEQYF. CDR3 coding DNA: TGTGCCAGCAGCCTTCCAGACCAGGGACTAGCGGGGACATCCTACGAGCAGTACTTC.

The genes are TRBV6-6 and TRBJ2-7, with 9 bases fitting TRBD2. V lost 0 bases and J lost 4; bases outside the gene matches: 7. The CDR3 spans 16 residues. CDR1 is MNHNY and CDR2 is SVGAGI in the germline V gene (reference sequence). Here the CDR3 DNA reads TGTGCCAGCAGTTACTCGATGGCTAGCGGGAAGTACGAGCAGTACTTC. Translation: CASSYSMASGKYEQYF.

The J gene is TRBJ2-5, the V gene TRBV4-2, with TRBD1 matching over 7 bases. Trimming at V came to 3 bases and at J to 3 bases, leaving 4 bases not matched to a gene. This CDR3 contains 14 residues. Germline CDR1 is LGHNA and CDR2 is YNFKEQ. CDR3 in amino acids: CASSQADREETQYF. DNA for the CDR3: TGTGCCAGCAGCCAGGCTGACAGGGAAGAGACCCAGTACTTC.

This clonotype turned up a few times. The V call is TRBV20-1, the J call TRBJ2-1, with 12 positions matching TRBD1. The CDR3 length is 20 residues. Per germline, CDR1 DFQATT and CDR2 SNEGSKA (reference sequence). Germline trimming cut 0 bases from V and 1 base from J; bases unmatched to any gene: 13. CDR3 coding DNA: TGCAGTGCTAGAGATCCCGGGAGGGACAGGGGGCTTTATTCCTACAATGAGCAGTTCTTC. Protein product: CSARDPGRDRGLYSYNEQFF.

There are a few counts of this clonotype. This may arise from a read error, as a much more abundant clone is one base away. The genes are TRBV4-3 and TRBJ2-3, with D perhaps assigned TRBD1 or TRBD2 (5 bases each). The CDR3 is made up of 16 amino acids. The V and J ends lost 0 bases and 5 bases respectively, with 15 bases between them. The V gene's germline CDR1 is LGHNA and CDR2 YSLEER. In DNA, the CDR3 is TGCGCCAGCAGCCAAGATGGGACGTCTAGGGGAGATACGCAGTATTTT. It yields the protein CASSQDGTSRGDTQYF.

The CDR3 bases are TGTGCCATCAGCCGGACTAGCGGGATATCCGATGAGCAGTTCTTC. Translated, it gives CAISRTSGISDEQFF. This chain links TRBV10-3 with TRBJ2-1; 12 bases line up with TRBD2. V gave up 6 bases and J gave up 8 bases; unmatched junction bases: 8. CDR3 length: 15 residues. Per germline, CDR1 ENHRY and CDR2 SYGVKD.

This clonotype was counted ten times or more. The chain employs TRBV15 and TRBJ2-6; no clear D. Germline V gene sequence: CDR1 LNHNV, CDR2 YYDKDF (reference sequence). There are 15 residues in the CDR3. Trimming pared 3 bases from V and 1 base from J, leaving 7 bases between. CDR3 loop: CATSSPPSGANVLTF. CDR3 DNA: TGTGCCACCAGCAGCCCTCCATCTGGGGCCAACGTCCTGACTTTC.

There are many counts of this clonotype. The J gene is TRBJ1-2, the V gene TRBV29-1; D ambiguous. Germline-derived CDR1 and CDR2 are SQVTM and ANQGSEA. The CDR3 is 9 residues long. The V gene lost 6 bases and the J gene lost 4 bases, with 3 bases spanning the gap. The CDR3 bases are TGCAGCGTCGCCTATGGCTACACCTTC. It translates to CSVAYGYTF.

This clonotype was counted ten times or more. The genes are TRBV5-1 and TRBJ2-7; perhaps TRBD1 as D (6 bases). Germline loops: CDR1 SGHRS, CDR2 YFSETQ. Trimming shortened V by 4 bases and J by 5 bases, and 19 bases separated the two germline ends. The CDR3 is 15 amino acids. The CDR3 loop reads CASSPRDTLRDEQYF. The DNA for the CDR3 is TGCGCCAGCAGCCCCCGGGACACACTCCGGGACGAGCAGTACTTC.

This rearrangement joins TRBV7-2 to TRBJ2-1; tentatively, D is TRBD2 (5 bases). The germline gives CDR1 SGHTA, CDR2 FQGNSA. The CDR3 runs to 15 residues. The V end lost 4 bases, the J end lost 4 bases, and 14 bases lay between the germline ends. The chain's CDR3 is CASSSSQLEYNEQFF. In nucleotides, the CDR3 is TGTGCCAGCAGCTCGAGTCAACTAGAATACAATGAGCAGTTCTTC.

This clonotype was counted between two and nine times. The J gene is TRBJ1-2, the V gene TRBV7-9; TRBD1 is a possible D gene (6 bases). In germline, CDR1 is SEHNR, CDR2 FQNEAQ (reference sequence). There are 14 residues in the CDR3. Trimming took off 5 bases at V and 4 bases at J, with 14 bases between the two ends. The CDR3 protein is CASSPPGHSYGYTF. The CDR3 coding sequence is TGTGCCAGCAGCCCTCCGGGACACTCCTATGGCTACACCTTC.

The V call is TRBV20-1, the J call TRBJ1-2; D is undetermined. Trimming removed 0 bases from V and 8 bases from J, with 13 bases in between. The CDR3 has 13 amino acids. Germline V gene data show CDR1 as DFQATT and CDR2 as SNEGSKA (reference sequence). In DNA form, the CDR3 reads TGCAGTGCTAGAGACAGTCTGGGGATCGGCTACACCTTC. Encoded protein: CSARDSLGIGYTF.

This clonotype has at least ten counts. The chain recombines TRBV15 with TRBJ2-7; TRBD1 agrees at 11 bases. The CDR3 contains 15 residues. V lost 1 base to trimming and J lost 4 bases; unmatched junction nucleotides: 3. Germline values: CDR1 LNHNV, CDR2 YYDKDF (reference sequence). The DNA for the CDR3 is TGTGCCACCAGCAGAGGGGGGACAGGGGGGTACGAGCAGTACTTC. It yields the protein CATSRGGTGGYEQYF.

The V call is TRBV20-1, the J call TRBJ1-1; D unclear. Germline V gene sequence: CDR1 DFQATT, CDR2 SNEGSKA (reference sequence). The CDR3 is made up of 14 amino acids. Trimming shortened V by 0 bases and J by 2 bases, and 10 bases separated the two germline ends. CDR3 protein: CSAREAGPNTEAFF. As DNA, the CDR3 is TGCAGTGCTAGAGAAGCAGGCCCAAACACTGAAGCTTTCTTT.

The chain recombines TRBV5-6 with TRBJ2-7; 7 bases map to TRBD2. Germline CDR1 and CDR2: SGHDT and YYEEEE. The CDR3 spans 15 residues. The trim removed 1 base at V and 1 base at J, leaving 5 bases unmatched. The CDR3 DNA reads TGTGCCAGCAGCTTGTTCGGGGGGAGGTCCTACGAGCAGTACTTC. As protein: CASSLFGGRSYEQYF. Full variable domain (rest looked up from reference TRBV5-6 and TRBJ2-7): DAGVTQSPTHLIKTRGQQVTLRCSPKSGHDTVSWYQQALGQGPQFIFQYYEEEERQRGNFPDRFSGHQFPNYSSELNVNALLLGDSALYLCASSLFGGRSYEQYFGPGTRLTVT.